This T cell receptor (beta chain) was recorded in a study of shared clonotypes between healthy human individuals. A note on this clone: This CDR3 is also generated by other DNA sequences in the sample.

This CDR3 spans 13 amino acids. The trim removed 6 bases at V and 1 base at J, leaving 0 bases unmatched. Per germline, CDR1 LNHDA and CDR2 SQIVND (reference sequence). The genomic DNA of each subset was split evenly across several immunoSEQ plates. Under the authors' procedure: Junction-only sequences without quality scores came from ImmunoSEQ, so filtering differed. TCRdb's table, derived via immunoSEQ multiplex PCR, lists solely in-frame clones and lacks some. That table furnishes V, J and clone size, whereas the DNA furnished D and trimming. This sample carries millions of clones, around nine tenths of them seen once, and the ten largest clones take 0.11% to 0.15%.

This receptor was taken from a young man in good health. The rearrangement joins TRBV19 to TRBJ2-5, with 9 bases aligning to TRBD2. Material: naive CD4+ T cells sorted from blood. Subset in this sample: CD45RA+ positively selected. This CDR3 is CASRTSGQETQYF. The CDR3 bases are TGTGCCAGTAGGACTAGCGGCCAAGAGACCCAGTACTTC.